The source of this TCR beta chain is a study of T cell clonality in common variable immunodeficiency. Replacement immunoglobulin had been given to every CVID subject for at least one year. Turning to this clone: Antigen specificity is unknown. The read stops 3 residues short of the end of the CDR3; the missing end is completed from the germline J gene.

Germline lookup yields CDR1 SEHNR and CDR2 FQNEAQ (reference sequence). V shed 5 bases, J shed 1 base, and the junction held 5 bases outside the gene matches. The CDR3 is made up of 15 amino acids. The study, taken as a whole, reports: Compared with healthy controls, CVID subjects showed increased TCRbeta clonality, mostly in about a third. Common variable immunodeficiency TCR beta sequences reportedly had fewer deletions and N-nucleotide insertions. Fewer TCRbeta clones were shared among CVID subjects than controls.

CVID and control samples used equivalent genomic DNA input. The method was immunoSEQ multiplex PCR; TCRdb's version includes in-frame clones alone and lacks a portion of them. There are fewer than 35,000 clones in the sample, none observed a single time. The sequence came from a human donor with common variable immunodeficiency. Sequencing was carried out using peripheral blood mononuclear cells. The rearrangement joins TRBV7-9 to TRBJ2-7; 10 nucleotides line up with TRBD1. The sequenced CDR3 bases are TGTGCCAGCAGCCCAGGGACAGGGGCTTCCTACGAG. Protein: CASSPGTGASYE. The complete CDR3 reads CASSPGTGASYEQYF. The full variable domain, in which reference TRBV7-9 and TRBJ2-7 provide the parts outside the CDR3, is DTGVSQNPRHKITKRGQNVTFRCDPISEHNRLYWYRQTLGQGPEFLTYFQNEAQLEKSRLLSDRFSAERPKGSFSTLEIQRTEQGDSAMYLCASSPGTGASYEQYFGPGTRLTVT.